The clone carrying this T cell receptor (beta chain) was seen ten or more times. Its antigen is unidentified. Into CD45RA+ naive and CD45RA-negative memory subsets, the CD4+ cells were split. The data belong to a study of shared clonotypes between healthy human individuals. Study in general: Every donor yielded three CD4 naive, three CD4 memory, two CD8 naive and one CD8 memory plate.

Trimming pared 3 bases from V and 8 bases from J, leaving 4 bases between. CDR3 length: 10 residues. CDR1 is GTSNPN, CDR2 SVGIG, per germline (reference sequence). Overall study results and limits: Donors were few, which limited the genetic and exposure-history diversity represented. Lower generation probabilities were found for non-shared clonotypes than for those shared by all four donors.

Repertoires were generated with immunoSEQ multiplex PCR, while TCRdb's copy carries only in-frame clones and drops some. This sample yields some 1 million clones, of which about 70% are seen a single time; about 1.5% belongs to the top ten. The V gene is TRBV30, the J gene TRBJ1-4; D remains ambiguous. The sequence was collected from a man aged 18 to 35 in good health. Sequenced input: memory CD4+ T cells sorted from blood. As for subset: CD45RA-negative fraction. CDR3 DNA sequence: TGTGCCTGGAGACGGGAAAAACTGTTTTTT. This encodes CAWRREKLFF.